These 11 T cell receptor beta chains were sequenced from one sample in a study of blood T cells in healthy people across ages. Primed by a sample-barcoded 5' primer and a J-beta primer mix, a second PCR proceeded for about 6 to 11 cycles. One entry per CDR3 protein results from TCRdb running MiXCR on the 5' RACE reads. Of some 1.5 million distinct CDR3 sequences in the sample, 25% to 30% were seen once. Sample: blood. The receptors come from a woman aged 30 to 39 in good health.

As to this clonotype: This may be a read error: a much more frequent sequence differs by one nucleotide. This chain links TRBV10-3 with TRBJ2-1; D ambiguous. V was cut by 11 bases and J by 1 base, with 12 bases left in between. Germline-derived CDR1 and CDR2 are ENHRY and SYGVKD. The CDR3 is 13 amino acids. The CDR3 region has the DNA TGTGCCGTTAGGACGGAATCCTACAATGAGCAGTTCTTC. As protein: CAVRTESYNEQFF.

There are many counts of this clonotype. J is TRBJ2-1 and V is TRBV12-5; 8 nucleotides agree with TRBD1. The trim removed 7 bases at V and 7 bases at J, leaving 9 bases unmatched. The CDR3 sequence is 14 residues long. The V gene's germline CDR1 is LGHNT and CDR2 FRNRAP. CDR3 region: CASARQGAGNEQFF. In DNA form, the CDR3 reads TGTGCTAGTGCAAGGCAGGGGGCTGGAAATGAGCAGTTCTTC.

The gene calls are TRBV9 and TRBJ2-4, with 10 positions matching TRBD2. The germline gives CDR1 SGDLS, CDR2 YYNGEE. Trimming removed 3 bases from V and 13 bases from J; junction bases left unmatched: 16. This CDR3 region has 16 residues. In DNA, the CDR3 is TGTGCCAGCAGCGAGACTAGCGGGTTTTCCTACAATGAGCAGTACTTC. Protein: CASSETSGFSYNEQYF. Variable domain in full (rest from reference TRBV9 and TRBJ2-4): DSGVTQTPKHLITATGQRVTLRCSPRSGDLSVYWYQQSLDQGLQFLIQYYNGEERAKGNILERFSAQQFPDLHSELNLSSLELGDSALYFCASSETSGFSYNEQYFGAGTRLSVL.

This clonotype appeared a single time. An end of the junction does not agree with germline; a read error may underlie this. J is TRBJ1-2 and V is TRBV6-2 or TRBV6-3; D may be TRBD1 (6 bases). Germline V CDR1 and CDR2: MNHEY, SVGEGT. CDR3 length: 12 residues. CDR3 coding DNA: TGTACCAGCAATGACAGGTGGAATGGCTACACCTTC. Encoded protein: CTSNDRWNGYTF.

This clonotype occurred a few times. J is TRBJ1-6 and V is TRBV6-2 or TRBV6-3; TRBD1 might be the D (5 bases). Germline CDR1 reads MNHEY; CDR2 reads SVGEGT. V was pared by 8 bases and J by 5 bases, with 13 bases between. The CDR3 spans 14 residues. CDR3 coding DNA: TGTGCCAGCGGCAGGGCGGCCAATAATTCACCCCTCCACTTT. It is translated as CASGRAANNSPLHF.

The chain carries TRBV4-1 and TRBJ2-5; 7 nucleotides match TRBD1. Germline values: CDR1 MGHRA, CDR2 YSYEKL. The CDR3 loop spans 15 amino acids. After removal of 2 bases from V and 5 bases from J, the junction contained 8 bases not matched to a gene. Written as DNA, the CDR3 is TGCGCCAGCAGCCAAACTGGACAGGCTCGGGAGACCCAGTACTTC. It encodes CASSQTGQARETQYF.

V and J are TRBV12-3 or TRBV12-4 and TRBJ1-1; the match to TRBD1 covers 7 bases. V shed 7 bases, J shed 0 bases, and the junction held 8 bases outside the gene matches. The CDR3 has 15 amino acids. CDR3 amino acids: CASNPTGRMNTEAFF. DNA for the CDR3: TGTGCCAGCAACCCGACAGGGAGGATGAACACTGAAGCTTTCTTT.

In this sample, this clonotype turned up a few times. The CDR3 sequence: CASTQRSGANVLTF. The CDR3 nucleotides read TGTGCCAGCACCCAGCGCTCTGGGGCCAACGTCCTGACTTTC. This chain uses TRBV28 with TRBJ2-6, with D unclear. Trimming removed 7 bases from V and 0 bases from J, with 7 bases in between. The CDR3 sequence is 14 residues long. Germline CDR1 is MDHEN and CDR2 is SYDVKM.

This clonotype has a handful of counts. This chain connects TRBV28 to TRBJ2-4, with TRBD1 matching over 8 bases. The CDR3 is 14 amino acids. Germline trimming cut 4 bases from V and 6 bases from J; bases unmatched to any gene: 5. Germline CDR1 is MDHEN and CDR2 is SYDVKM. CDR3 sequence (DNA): TGTGCCAGCAGTTCCCCGGGGACAGGAAACATTCAGTACTTC. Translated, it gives CASSSPGTGNIQYF.

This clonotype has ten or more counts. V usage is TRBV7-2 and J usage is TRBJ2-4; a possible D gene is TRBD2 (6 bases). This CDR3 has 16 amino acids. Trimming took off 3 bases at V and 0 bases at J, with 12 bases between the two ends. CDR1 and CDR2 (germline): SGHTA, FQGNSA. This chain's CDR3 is CASSFLVGGAKNIQYF. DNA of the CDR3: TGTGCCAGCAGCTTTTTAGTGGGGGGAGCCAAAAACATTCAGTACTTC.

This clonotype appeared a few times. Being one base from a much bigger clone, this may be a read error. The CDR3 DNA follows: TGTTCCACCGGCTGGATGGAGACCCAGTACTTC. Amino acids: CSTGWMETQYF. J is TRBJ2-5 and V is TRBV7-9; D gene ambiguous. The CDR3 covers 11 residues. The germline CDR1 and CDR2 sequences are SEHNR and FQNEAQ (reference sequence).